These 19 T cell receptor beta chains were all obtained from the same sample, sequenced in a study of T cell repertoires in cytomegalovirus infection. No cognate antigen is known for these TCRs. A single record per CDR3 protein comes from TCRdb applying MiXCR to the reads. The sample yields about 830,000 distinct CDR3 sequences, approximately 32% seen once. The sequencing used cultured CD8+ T cells from PBMCs, collected from culture after CMV antigen stimulation. Receptors originate from a human donor in good health (CMV status not recorded). Some clones in this sample may be carry-over from other donors' samples.

The J gene is TRBJ1-5, the V gene TRBV27, with D possibly TRBD1 on 5 matching bases. The CDR3 has 15 residues. V lost 8 bases to trimming and J lost 4 bases, with 18 bases between them. Germline V gene data show CDR1 as MNHEY and CDR2 as SMNVEV (reference sequence). CDR3 region: CASGSWGGLNQPQHF. CDR3 DNA: TGTGCCAGCGGCTCCTGGGGGGGTTTGAATCAGCCCCAGCATTTT.

V and J are TRBV15 and TRBJ1-4, with a possible D match to TRBD1 (5 bases). Per the germline V gene, CDR1 is LNHNV and CDR2 is YYDKDF (reference sequence). The CDR3 is 16 residues long. V was trimmed by 0 bases and J by 5 bases, leaving 13 bases between them. CDR3 nucleotides: TGTGCCACCAGCAGAGATCAGGGCTTCCCAAATGAAAAACTGTTTTTT. Its protein product is CATSRDQGFPNEKLFF.

This clonotype has a count of ten or more. The gene calls are TRBV7-2 and TRBJ1-4, with 8 bases fitting TRBD1. The CDR3 has 14 amino acids. The germline V gene has CDR1 SGHTA and CDR2 FQGNSA. The V gene end was trimmed by 5 bases and the J gene end by 8 bases; junction bases not matched to a gene: 7. DNA of the CDR3: TGTGCCAGCAGCGACGACAGGGGTGGAGAAAAACTGTTTTTT. This encodes CASSDDRGGEKLFF.

The chain couples TRBV20-1 to TRBJ1-5; the D gene is possibly TRBD1 (5 bases). The CDR3 contains 14 residues. Germline lookup yields CDR1 DFQATT and CDR2 SNEGSKA (reference sequence). Trimming left V 2 bases short and J 6 bases short, with 14 bases between. The CDR3: CSARYGGGRQPQHF. The DNA of the CDR3 is TGCAGTGCTAGATACGGGGGTGGACGTCAGCCCCAGCATTTT.

This clonotype was seen many times. The V gene is TRBV11-2, the J gene TRBJ1-2; D uncertain. CDR3 length: 13 amino acids. V was shortened by 5 bases and J by 6 bases, with 13 bases between the two germline ends. The V gene's germline CDR1 is SGHAT and CDR2 FQNNGV. In DNA, the CDR3 is TGTGCCAGCAGCCCCAGGACCGCAGATGGCTACACCTTC. This codes for CASSPRTADGYTF.

Only a few counts were recorded for this clonotype. V and J are TRBV2 and TRBJ2-6, with unresolved D. The V and J ends lost 2 bases and 1 base respectively, with 18 bases between them. The CDR3 runs to 19 residues. CDR1 and CDR2 (germline): SNHLY, FYNNEI. The CDR3 nucleotides read TGTGCCAGCAGTGAACGGGTTCAACACCTTTTATCTGGGGCCAACGTCCTGACTTTC. It encodes CASSERVQHLLSGANVLTF.

The chain recombines TRBV7-9 with TRBJ2-1; 8 bases are shared with TRBD2. CDR3 length equals 14 residues. Germline CDR1 reads SEHNR; CDR2 reads FQNEAQ (reference sequence). Unmatched junction bases numbered 7, after V lost 3 bases and J lost 9 bases. CDR3 sequence (DNA): TGTGCCAGCAGCTTCGGGGGGGCCCAAACTGAGCAGTTCTTC. Translation: CASSFGGAQTEQFF.

Comments on this clonotype: At one end the junction does not follow the germline gene, possibly because of a read error. J is TRBJ1-1 and V is TRBV4-1, with a possible D match to TRBD1 (5 bases). Germline V lookup: CDR1 MGHRA, CDR2 YSYEKL. The CDR3 runs to 17 residues. The CDR3 reads CAGSRLGRGSMNTEAFF. CDR3 nucleotide sequence: TGCGCCGGCAGCCGCCTAGGGAGGGGATCGATGAACACTGAAGCTTTCTTT.

This rearrangement joins TRBV6-2 or TRBV6-3 to TRBJ1-5; D is uncertain. The CDR3 is made up of 14 amino acids. From germline, CDR1 is MNHEY and CDR2 SVGEGT. Trimming stripped 7 bases from V and 6 bases from J, with 16 bases between. The CDR3 DNA reads as TGTGCCAGCACCGCACCTCCGGGGAGTCAGCCCCAGCATTTT. Protein sequence: CASTAPPGSQPQHF.

This clonotype was picked up many times. The V call is TRBV15, the J call TRBJ1-3; D might be TRBD1 (6 bases). In germline, CDR1 is LNHNV, CDR2 YYDKDF (reference sequence). V shed 2 bases and J shed 0 bases, with 20 bases lying between them. The CDR3 has 19 residues. CDR3 protein: CATSRLPGTTTTSGNTIYF. The CDR3 DNA sequence: TGTGCCACCAGCAGACTCCCCGGGACAACCACCACCTCTGGAAACACCATATATTTT.

The chain is built from TRBV6-1 and TRBJ1-1, with 7 bases matching TRBD1. Germline V gene sequence: CDR1 MNHNS, CDR2 SASEGT. CDR3 length: 12 amino acids. The CDR3 reads CPVRGGNTEAFF. The CDR3 nucleotides are TGTCCCGTCAGGGGGGGCAACACTGAAGCTTTCTTT.

This chain links TRBV5-6 with TRBJ1-5; D possibly corresponds to TRBD1 (6 bases). V was trimmed by 5 bases and J by 4 bases, leaving 13 bases between them. CDR1 is SGHDT and CDR2 is YYEEEE in the germline V gene. The CDR3 contains 14 residues. The CDR3 nucleotides are TGTGCCAGCAGTGGGGGCACTCTAAATCAGCCCCAGCATTTT. It translates to CASSGGTLNQPQHF. Based on the CDR3 plus reference TRBV5-6 and TRBJ1-5, the full variable domain is DAGVTQSPTHLIKTRGQQVTLRCSPKSGHDTVSWYQQALGQGPQFIFQYYEEEERQRGNFPDRFSGHQFPNYSSELNVNALLLGDSALYLCASSGGTLNQPQHFGDGTRLSIL.

The chain recombines TRBV28 with TRBJ1-6, with D maybe TRBD1 (5 bases). The CDR3 loop spans 13 amino acids. CDR1 and CDR2 from the germline V gene are MDHEN and SYDVKM. V was trimmed by 6 bases and J by 7 bases, leaving 10 bases between them. CDR3 sequence: CASRWGPNSPLHF. The CDR3 DNA reads TGTGCCAGCAGATGGGGACCGAATTCACCCCTCCACTTT.

V usage is TRBV4-3 and J usage is TRBJ2-1; D gene unclear. V lost 0 bases, J lost 2 bases, and 14 bases lay in between. This CDR3 is built from 17 residues. Germline V gene lookup returns CDR1 LGHNA and CDR2 YSLEER. CDR3 sequence (DNA): TGCGCCAGCAGCCAAGATCCAGAATCGAACGCCTACAATGAGCAGTTCTTC. This encodes CASSQDPESNAYNEQFF.

This clonotype turned up a few times. The chain joins TRBV27 to TRBJ1-1, with D maybe TRBD1 (6 bases). V was cut by 2 bases and J by 6 bases, with 13 bases left in between. The CDR3 sequence is 14 residues long. CDR1 and CDR2 from the germline V gene are MNHEY and SMNVEV (reference sequence). CDR3 region: CASSLGQGSSEAFF. The DNA for the CDR3 is TGTGCCAGCAGTTTAGGGCAGGGGAGCTCTGAAGCTTTCTTT.

This clonotype was counted ten times or more. The CDR3 nucleotides are TGTGCCAGCAGCGGCGGCAGGTTCACAGATACGCAGTATTTT. Translating it yields CASSGGRFTDTQYF. The genes are TRBV7-8 and TRBJ2-3; the D is unclear. The germline V and J ends were trimmed by 5 bases and 2 bases, with 11 bases remaining between them. The germline CDR1 and CDR2 sequences are SGHVS and FQNEAQ. CDR3 length: 14 residues.

V usage is TRBV5-1 and J usage is TRBJ1-2, with unresolved D. There are 12 residues in the CDR3. The V end lost 4 bases, the J end lost 8 bases, and 12 bases lay between the germline ends. Germline CDR1 is SGHRS and CDR2 is YFSETQ. CDR3 amino acids: CASSGPEDGYTF. CDR3 nucleotide sequence: TGCGCCAGCAGCGGGCCAGAGGACGGCTACACCTTC.

Points on this clonotype: With a much larger clone just one base away, this may be a read error. The chain uses TRBV7-2 and TRBJ2-7; TRBD2 aligns across 11 bases. The CDR3 totals 17 residues. The germline V gene encodes CDR1 SGHTA and CDR2 FQGNSA. J was trimmed by 4 bases and V by 4 bases; bases with no gene match: 12. The CDR3 loop is CASSSELAGDRRYEQYV. CDR3 DNA sequence: TGTGCCAGCAGCTCGGAACTAGCGGGAGATCGGCGGTACGAGCAGTACGTC.

This clonotype occurred a few times. The rearrangement uses TRBV5-6 and TRBJ2-7, with no clear D. Germline V gene sequence: CDR1 SGHDT, CDR2 YYEEEE. The CDR3 covers 12 residues. Trimming cost V 4 bases and J 5 bases, with 10 bases left between them. CDR3 in amino acids: CASSRVGNEQYF. The DNA for the CDR3 is TGTGCCAGCAGCAGGGTCGGCAACGAGCAGTACTTC.